This T cell receptor (beta chain) appears in the sequencing data of a study of CD8 T cells in ankylosing spondylitis. Using its own MiXCR run on the 5' RACE reads, TCRdb lists one record per CDR3 protein. This sample yields about 840,000 distinct CDR3 sequences, of which roughly 12% are seen a single time; 0.51% belongs to the top ten. General study points: For ankylosing spondylitis blood, a TCR beta motif of about 8 highly homologous variants appeared characteristic.

The V and J ends lost 4 bases and 5 bases respectively, with 17 bases between them. The CDR3 runs to 15 residues. Germline assignment: CDR1 SGHDT and CDR2 YYEEEE. This clonotype has more than one count but fewer than ten. Its target is not known. The chain links TRBV5-6 to TRBJ2-3; D possibly corresponds to TRBD1 (5 bases). This receptor was obtained from a male donor with ankylosing spondylitis. The sequenced material came from blood, either unsorted or a sorted T cell fraction (not recorded which). CDR3 loop: CASSPWTLIEDTQYF. Here the CDR3 DNA reads TGTGCCAGCAGCCCCTGGACACTTATAGAAGATACGCAGTATTTT.